This record concerns one TCR beta chain sequence. Unique molecular identifiers were incorporated during preparation of the TCRbeta library. In TCRdb, the PCR reads were re-called with MiXCR into one record per CDR3 protein. The table has a few hundred thousand distinct CDR3 sequences, around 9.7% seen once. J lost 4 bases, V lost 4 bases, and 10 bases had no gene match. The CDR3 spans 16 residues. The germline gives CDR1 SEHNR, CDR2 FQNEAQ (reference sequence). These data come from a study of T-cell reconstitution after alpha-beta-depleted transplantation in children. The chain couples TRBV7-9 to TRBJ2-5; TRBD2 aligns across 9 bases. The receptor comes from a human donor who donated a stem cell graft to a child with SCID. The sequenced sample was PBMCs from the stem cell graft donor, obtained from the stem cell graft. CDR3 DNA: TGTGCCAGCAGCTCCCCGGCAGCGGGGGGTCGAGAGACCCAGTACTTC. Translating it yields CASSSPAAGGRETQYF. The entire variable domain, with the rest obtained from reference TRBV7-9 and TRBJ2-5, is as follows: DTGVSQNPRHKITKRGQNVTFRCDPISEHNRLYWYRQTLGQGPEFLTYFQNEAQLEKSRLLSDRFSAERPKGSFSTLEIQRTEQGDSAMYLCASSSPAAGGRETQYFGPGTRLLVL.